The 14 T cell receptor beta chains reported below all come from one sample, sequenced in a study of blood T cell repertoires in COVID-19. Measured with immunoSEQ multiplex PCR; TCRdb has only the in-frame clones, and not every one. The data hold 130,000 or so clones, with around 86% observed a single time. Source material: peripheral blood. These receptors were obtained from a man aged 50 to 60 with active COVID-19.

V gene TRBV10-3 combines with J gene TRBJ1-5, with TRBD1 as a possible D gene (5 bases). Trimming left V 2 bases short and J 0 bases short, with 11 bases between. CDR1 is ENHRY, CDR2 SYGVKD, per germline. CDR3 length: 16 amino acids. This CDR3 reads CAISEGAGFSNQPQHF. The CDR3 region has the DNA TGTGCCATCAGTGAGGGGGCAGGCTTTAGCAATCAGCCCCAGCATTTT.

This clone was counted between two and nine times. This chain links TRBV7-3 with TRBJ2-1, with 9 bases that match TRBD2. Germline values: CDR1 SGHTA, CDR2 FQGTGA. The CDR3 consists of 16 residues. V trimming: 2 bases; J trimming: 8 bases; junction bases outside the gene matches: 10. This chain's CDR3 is CASSLGGVGTSYEQFF. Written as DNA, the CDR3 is TGTGCCAGCAGCTTAGGTGGGGTCGGGACTAGCTATGAGCAGTTCTTC. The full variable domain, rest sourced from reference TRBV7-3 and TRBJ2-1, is GAGVSQTPSNKVTEKGKYVELRCDPISGHTALYWYRQSLGQGPEFLIYFQGTGAADDSGLPNDRFFAVRPEGSVSTLKIQRTERGDSAVYLCASSLGGVGTSYEQFFGPGTRLTVL.

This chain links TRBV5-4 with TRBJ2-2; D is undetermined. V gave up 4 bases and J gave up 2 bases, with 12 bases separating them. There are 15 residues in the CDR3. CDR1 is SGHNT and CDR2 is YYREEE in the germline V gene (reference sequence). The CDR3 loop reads CASSPDFINTGELFF. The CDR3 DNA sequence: TGTGCCAGCAGCCCCGACTTCATAAACACCGGGGAGCTGTTTTTT.

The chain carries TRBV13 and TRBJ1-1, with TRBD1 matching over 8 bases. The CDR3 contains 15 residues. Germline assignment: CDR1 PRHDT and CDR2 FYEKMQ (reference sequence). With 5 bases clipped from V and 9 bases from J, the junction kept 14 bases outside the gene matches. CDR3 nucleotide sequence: TGTGCCAGCAGCCTCGGGGACAGGCGCCGACAAAAAGCTTTCTTT. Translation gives CASSLGDRRRQKAFF.

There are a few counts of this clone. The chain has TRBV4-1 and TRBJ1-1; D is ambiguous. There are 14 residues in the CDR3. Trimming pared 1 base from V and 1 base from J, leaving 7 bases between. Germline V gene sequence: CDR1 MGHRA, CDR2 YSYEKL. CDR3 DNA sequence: TGCGCCAGCAGCCAAGTCCTTAAGAACACTGAAGCTTTCTTT. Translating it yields CASSQVLKNTEAFF.

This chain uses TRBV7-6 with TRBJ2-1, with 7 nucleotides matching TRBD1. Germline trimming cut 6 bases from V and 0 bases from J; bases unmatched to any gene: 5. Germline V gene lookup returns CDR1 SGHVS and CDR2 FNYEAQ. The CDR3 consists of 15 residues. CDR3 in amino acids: CASRQQGSSYNEQFF. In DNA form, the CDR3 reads TGTGCCAGCAGACAACAGGGGAGCTCCTACAATGAGCAGTTCTTC. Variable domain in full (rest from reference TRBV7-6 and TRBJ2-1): GAGVSQSPRYKVTKRGQDVALRCDPISGHVSLYWYRQALGQGPEFLTYFNYEAQQDKSGLPNDRFSAERPEGSISTLTIQRTEQRDSAMYRCASRQQGSSYNEQFFGPGTRLTVL.

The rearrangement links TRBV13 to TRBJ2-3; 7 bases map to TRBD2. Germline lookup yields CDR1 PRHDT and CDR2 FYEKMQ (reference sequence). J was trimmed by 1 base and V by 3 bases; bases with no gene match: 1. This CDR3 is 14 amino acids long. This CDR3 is CASSLAGGTDTQYF. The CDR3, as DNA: TGTGCCAGCAGCTTGGCGGGGGGCACAGATACGCAGTATTTT.

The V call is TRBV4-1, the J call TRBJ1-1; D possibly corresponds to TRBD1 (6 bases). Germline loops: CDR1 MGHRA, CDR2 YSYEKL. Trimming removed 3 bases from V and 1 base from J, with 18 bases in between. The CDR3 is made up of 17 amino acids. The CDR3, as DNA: TGCGCCAGCAGCCACAGGGCAGGGGAACTAAGGAACACTGAAGCTTTCTTT. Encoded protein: CASSHRAGELRNTEAFF.

This chain's CDR3 is CASSLDRAGNTIYF. The CDR3 DNA reads TGTGCCAGCAGCTTGGACAGGGCTGGAAACACCATATATTTT. The rearrangement uses TRBV7-2 and TRBJ1-3; 8 bases map to TRBD1. The CDR3 runs to 14 residues. Germline V gene lookup returns CDR1 SGHTA and CDR2 FQGNSA. Germline trimming cut 3 bases from V and 2 bases from J; bases unmatched to any gene: 0. Supplemented by reference TRBV7-2 and TRBJ1-3, the full variable domain reads GAGVSQSPSNKVTEKGKDVELRCDPISGHTALYWYRQSLGQGLEFLIYFQGNSAPDKSGLPSDRFSAERTGGSVSTLTIQRTQQEDSAVYLCASSLDRAGNTIYFGEGSWLTVV.

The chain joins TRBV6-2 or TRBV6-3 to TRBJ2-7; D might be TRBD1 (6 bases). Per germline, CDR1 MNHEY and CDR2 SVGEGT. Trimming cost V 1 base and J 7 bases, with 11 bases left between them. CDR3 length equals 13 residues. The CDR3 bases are TGTGCCAGCAGTTACTGGCAGGGGCTGGAGCAGTACTTC. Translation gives CASSYWQGLEQYF.

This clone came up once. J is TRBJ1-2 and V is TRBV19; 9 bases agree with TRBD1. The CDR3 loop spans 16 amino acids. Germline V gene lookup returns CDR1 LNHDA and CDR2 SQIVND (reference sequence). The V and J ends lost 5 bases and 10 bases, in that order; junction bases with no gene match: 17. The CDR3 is CASSLKDYPGTGPYTF. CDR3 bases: TGTGCCAGTAGTCTTAAGGATTATCCCGGGACAGGGCCCTACACCTTC.

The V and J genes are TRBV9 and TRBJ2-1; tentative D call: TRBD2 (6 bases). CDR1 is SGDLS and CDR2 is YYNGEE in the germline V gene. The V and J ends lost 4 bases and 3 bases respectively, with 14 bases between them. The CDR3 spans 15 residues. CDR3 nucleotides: TGTGCCAGCAGCCAGGGAACTAGCATCTACAATGAGCAGTTCTTC. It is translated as CASSQGTSIYNEQFF.

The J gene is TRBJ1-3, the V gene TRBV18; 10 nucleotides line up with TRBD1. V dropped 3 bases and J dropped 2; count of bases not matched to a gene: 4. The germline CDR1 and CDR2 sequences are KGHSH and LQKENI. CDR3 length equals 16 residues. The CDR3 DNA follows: TGTGCCAGCTCACCTACTGGGACAGGGGCTGGAAACACCATATATTTT. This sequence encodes CASSPTGTGAGNTIYF.

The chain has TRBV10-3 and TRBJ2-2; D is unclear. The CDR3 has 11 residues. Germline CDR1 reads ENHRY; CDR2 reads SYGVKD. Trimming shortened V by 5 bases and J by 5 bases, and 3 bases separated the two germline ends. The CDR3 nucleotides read TGTGCCATCAGTTCAACCGGGGAGCTGTTTTTT. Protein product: CAISSTGELFF.